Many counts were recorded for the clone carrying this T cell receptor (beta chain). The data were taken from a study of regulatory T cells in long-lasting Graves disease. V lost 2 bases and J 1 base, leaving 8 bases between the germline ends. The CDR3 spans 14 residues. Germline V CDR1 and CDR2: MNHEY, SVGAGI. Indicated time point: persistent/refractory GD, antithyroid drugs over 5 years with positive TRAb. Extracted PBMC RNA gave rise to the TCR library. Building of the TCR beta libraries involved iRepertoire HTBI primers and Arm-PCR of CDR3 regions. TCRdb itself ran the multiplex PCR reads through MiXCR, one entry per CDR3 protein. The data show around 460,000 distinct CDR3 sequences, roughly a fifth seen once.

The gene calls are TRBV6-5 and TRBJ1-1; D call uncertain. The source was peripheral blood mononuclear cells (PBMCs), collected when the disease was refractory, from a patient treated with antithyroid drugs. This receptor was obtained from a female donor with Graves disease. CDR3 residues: CASSYERQNTEAFF. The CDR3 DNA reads TGTGCCAGCAGTTACGAGAGGCAGAACACTGAAGCTTTCTTT.